Listed here are 21 T cell receptor beta chains from one sample, sequenced in a study of T cell changes during pregnancy in multiple sclerosis. TCRdb's copy holds only in-frame clones and misses some; the assay was immunoSEQ multiplex PCR. The data hold 35,000 to 50,000 clones, with roughly nine tenths observed a single time. Specimen: CD4+ T cells from peripheral blood mononuclear cells, collected after pregnancy. The receptor set was obtained from a female donor with multiple sclerosis, enrolled in a pregnancy study.

The chain recombines TRBV7-2 with TRBJ2-1, with 7 bases fitting TRBD2. After removal of 3 bases from V and 0 bases from J, the junction contained 2 bases not matched to a gene. The CDR3 has 15 residues. Germline V gives CDR1 SGHTA, CDR2 FQGNSA. The CDR3 bases are TGTGCCAGCAGCTTGCTAGCGGCCTCCTACAATGAGCAGTTCTTC. Protein: CASSLLAASYNEQFF. Together with reference TRBV7-2 and TRBJ2-1, the CDR3 gives the full variable domain: GAGVSQSPSNKVTEKGKDVELRCDPISGHTALYWYRQSLGQGLEFLIYFQGNSAPDKSGLPSDRFSAERTGGSVSTLTIQRTQQEDSAVYLCASSLLAASYNEQFFGPGTRLTVL.

The chain carries TRBV5-4 and TRBJ2-1; D is unresolved. Germline V gives CDR1 SGHNT, CDR2 YYREEE (reference sequence). V dropped 0 bases and J dropped 6 bases, with 4 bases sitting between them. This CDR3 region has 12 residues. The CDR3 here is CASSLVANEQFF. Here the CDR3 DNA reads TGTGCCAGCAGCTTGGTGGCCAATGAGCAGTTCTTC.

The V gene is TRBV7-2, the J gene TRBJ1-2; 8 bases are a match to TRBD1. J gave up 8 bases and V 4 bases, and 6 bases lay outside the gene matches. CDR1 is SGHTA, CDR2 FQGNSA, per germline. The CDR3 loop spans 13 amino acids. In nucleotides, the CDR3 is TGTGCCAGCAGCTACCAGGGGGCAAGAGGCTACACCTTC. The encoded protein is CASSYQGARGYTF. The whole variable domain, remainder taken from reference TRBV7-2 and TRBJ1-2, is GAGVSQSPSNKVTEKGKDVELRCDPISGHTALYWYRQSLGQGLEFLIYFQGNSAPDKSGLPSDRFSAERTGGSVSTLTIQRTQQEDSAVYLCASSYQGARGYTFGSGTRLTVV.

This clone was counted a single time. V is TRBV5-4 and J is TRBJ2-3; no clear D gene. The CDR3 runs 12 residues. V dropped 3 bases and J dropped 0 bases, with 2 bases sitting between them. The germline gives CDR1 SGHNT, CDR2 YYREEE (reference sequence). Here the CDR3 DNA reads TGTGCCAGCAGCTCAAGCACAGATACGCAGTATTTT. The encoded protein is CASSSSTDTQYF. The variable domain in full, completed from reference TRBV5-4 and TRBJ2-3, reads ETGVTQSPTHLIKTRGQQVTLRCSSQSGHNTVSWYQQALGQGPQFIFQYYREEENGRGNFPPRFSGLQFPNYSSELNVNALELDDSALYLCASSSSTDTQYFGPGTRLTVL.

The chain is built from TRBV4-2 and TRBJ2-5; 8 bases line up with TRBD1. The CDR3 extends over 16 amino acids. Trimming took 4 bases from V and 0 from J; bases not matched to a gene: 7. Germline CDR1 and CDR2: LGHNA and YNFKEQ. This CDR3 reads CASSRLTGVNQETQYF. The CDR3 coding sequence is TGTGCCAGCAGCCGACTGACAGGGGTAAACCAAGAGACCCAGTACTTC.

This chain links TRBV19 with TRBJ1-5; possible D gene TRBD1, 5 bases. V lost 1 base and J 0 bases, leaving 13 bases between the germline ends. This CDR3 has 17 amino acids. Germline V gene data show CDR1 as LNHDA and CDR2 as SQIVND (reference sequence). In nucleotides, the CDR3 is TGTGCCAGTAGTATAGTAGCAGGGATCAATAGCAATCAGCCCCAGCATTTT. Translated: CASSIVAGINSNQPQHF.

The gene calls are TRBV2 and TRBJ2-6, with a weak D call TRBD2 (5 bases). The CDR3 covers 17 residues. Between the trimmed V and J ends, which lost 0 bases and 2 bases, there was a span of 11 bases. From germline, CDR1 is SNHLY and CDR2 FYNNEI. The CDR3 region is CASSEAPSGAGANVLTF. CDR3 bases: TGTGCCAGCAGTGAAGCACCTTCCGGGGCTGGGGCCAACGTCCTGACTTTC.

V usage is TRBV2 and J usage is TRBJ2-1; 13 bases are shared with TRBD2. CDR1 and CDR2 (germline): SNHLY, FYNNEI. V trimming: 6 bases; J trimming: 1 base; junction bases outside the gene matches: 9. The CDR3 consists of 18 residues. Here the CDR3 reads CASSAGTSGTRSYNEQFF. The CDR3 bases are TGTGCCAGCAGCGCCGGGACTAGCGGGACGAGATCCTACAATGAGCAGTTCTTC.

The V and J genes are TRBV4-1 and TRBJ2-1; 7 bases agree with TRBD2. Germline V gives CDR1 MGHRA, CDR2 YSYEKL. Trimming at V came to 3 bases and at J to 8 bases, leaving 10 bases not matched to a gene. The CDR3 consists of 15 residues. DNA of the CDR3: TGCGCCAGCAGCCAGGGGGGAGGGCCTATTTATGAGCAGTTCTTC. This encodes CASSQGGGPIYEQFF.

V is TRBV4-1 and J is TRBJ1-1, with D perhaps matching TRBD1 (5 bases). Trimming shortened V by 0 bases and J by 6 bases, and 23 bases separated the two germline ends. Germline V gene sequence: CDR1 MGHRA, CDR2 YSYEKL. The CDR3 runs to 18 residues. CDR3 DNA sequence: TGCGCCAGCAGCCAAGATTCAATGGGGGAGGGCCTGAGCTCTGAAGCTTTCTTT. Protein: CASSQDSMGEGLSSEAFF.

This chain uses TRBV28 with TRBJ2-7; a weak D match, TRBD2 (5 bases). Germline V lookup: CDR1 MDHEN, CDR2 SYDVKM. The CDR3 sequence is 14 residues long. V was clipped by 10 bases and J by 2 bases, with 18 bases between them. CDR3 nucleotide sequence: TGTGCCACCCTGCAGTTCGAGGGTACCTACGAGCAGTACTTC. Encoded protein: CATLQFEGTYEQYF. The full variable domain, completed using reference TRBV28 and TRBJ2-7, is DVKVTQSSRYLVKRTGEKVFLECVQDMDHENMFWYRQDPGLGLRLIYFSYDVKMKEKGDIPEGYSVSREKKERFSLILESASTNQTSMYLCATLQFEGTYEQYFGPGTRLTVT.

This sequence joins TRBV7-2 and TRBJ2-7, with D possibly being TRBD1 (6 bases). Between the trimmed V and J ends, which lost 2 bases and 6 bases, there was a span of 11 bases. From germline, CDR1 is SGHTA and CDR2 FQGNSA. The CDR3 spans 13 residues. Here the CDR3 DNA reads TGTGCCAGCAGCTTAAGACCCAGGGGCGAGCAGTACTTC. Translating it yields CASSLRPRGEQYF.

A few counts support this clone. The V gene is TRBV12-5, the J gene TRBJ1-2; 12 positions match TRBD1. The CDR3 is made up of 13 amino acids. CDR1 is LGHNT and CDR2 is FRNRAP in the germline V gene. V dropped 7 bases and J dropped 6; count of bases not matched to a gene: 3. CDR3 nucleotides: TGTGCTAGTGCCCGGGACAGGGGGCATGGCTACACCTTC. Translated: CASARDRGHGYTF.

The chain is built from TRBV28 and TRBJ2-7; 10 positions match TRBD2. Germline CDR1 is MDHEN and CDR2 is SYDVKM. This CDR3 has 16 amino acids. Losses at the gene ends were 6 bases for V and 9 bases for J; bases not matched to a gene: 17. The CDR3 DNA is TGTGCCAGCAGCACCGGAGGGGTCCTAGCGGGAGAGGGGCAGTACTTC. It specifies CASSTGGVLAGEGQYF.

The V gene is TRBV6-1, the J gene TRBJ2-5, with TRBD1 matching 7 bases. V dropped 4 bases and J dropped 1; count of bases not matched to a gene: 6. The CDR3 totals 15 residues. From germline, CDR1 is MNHNS and CDR2 SASEGT. CDR3 coding DNA: TGTGCCAGCAGTGGACTACAGGGGATCCAAGAGACCCAGTACTTC. Amino acid sequence: CASSGLQGIQETQYF.

The J gene is TRBJ1-1, the V gene TRBV6-1; tentatively, D is TRBD1 (6 bases). In germline, CDR1 is MNHNS, CDR2 SASEGT. V was clipped by 6 bases and J by 0 bases, with 14 bases between them. This CDR3 is 15 amino acids long. CDR3 sequence (DNA): TGTGCCAGCAGGAGACTACAGGGCATGAACACTGAAGCTTTCTTT. This translates into CASRRLQGMNTEAFF.

The gene calls are TRBV6-1 and TRBJ1-2; tentative D call: TRBD1 (5 bases). Trimming took 3 bases from V and 5 from J, leaving 10 bases between them. The germline V gene has CDR1 MNHNS and CDR2 SASEGT. CDR3 length equals 13 residues. CDR3 bases: TGTGCCAGCAGTGAGTCAGGGCGGTATGGCTACACCTTC. Its translation: CASSESGRYGYTF.

The chain combines TRBV5-1 with TRBJ2-1; the D gene is possibly TRBD2 (5 bases). V shed 6 bases and J shed 6 bases, with 10 bases lying between them. The CDR3 runs 12 residues. Per the germline V gene, CDR1 is SGHRS and CDR2 is YFSETQ. The CDR3 region is CASNHRGNEQFF. CDR3 coding DNA: TGCGCCAGCAATCATCGGGGCAATGAGCAGTTCTTC. Supplemented by reference TRBV5-1 and TRBJ2-1, the full variable domain reads KAGVTQTPRYLIKTRGQQVTLSCSPISGHRSVSWYQQTPGQGLQFLFEYFSETQRNKGNFPGRFSGRQFSNSRSEMNVSTLELGDSALYLCASNHRGNEQFFGPGTRLTVL.

This sequence joins TRBV30 and TRBJ2-2, with a possible D match to TRBD2 (7 bases). The germline gives CDR1 GTSNPN, CDR2 SVGIG (reference sequence). This CDR3 region has 16 residues. The germline V and J ends were trimmed by 4 bases and 3 bases, with 18 bases remaining between them. This chain's CDR3 is CAWTLGGASDTGELFF. The CDR3 nucleotides are TGTGCCTGGACCCTTGGGGGGGCTTCGGACACCGGGGAGCTGTTTTTT.

DNA for the CDR3: TGTGCCAGCAGCTTACAGGCCACGACCGGGGAGCTGTTTTTT. Translation: CASSLQATTGELFF. The genes are TRBV7-9 and TRBJ2-2, with D uncertain. Germline lookup yields CDR1 SEHNR and CDR2 FQNEAQ (reference sequence). The CDR3 contains 14 residues. The V gene lost 2 bases and the J gene lost 5 bases, with 9 bases spanning the gap.

This clone has only one observation. The gene calls are TRBV28 and TRBJ1-5; TRBD1 agrees at 8 bases. Looked up from germline, CDR1 is MDHEN and CDR2 is SYDVKM. V was clipped by 4 bases and J by 6 bases; unmatched bases: 8. The CDR3 is 15 residues long. The CDR3 loop reads CASSSPQGAGQPQHF. DNA of the CDR3: TGTGCCAGCAGTTCCCCTCAGGGGGCGGGTCAGCCCCAGCATTTT.